Below, 3 T cell receptor beta chains from the same sample are listed, as sequenced in a study of blood T cell repertoires in COVID-19. Measured with immunoSEQ multiplex PCR; TCRdb has only the in-frame clones, and not every one. The sample comprises 250,000 or so clones, under 90% of which are singletons, and around 4.2% rests with the top ten. What was sequenced was peripheral blood. Receptor source: a man aged 55 to 70 with acute or convalescent COVID-19.

This clone was recorded a few times. The chain recombines TRBV6-5 with TRBJ2-7; TRBD2 matches at 13 bases. Germline values: CDR1 MNHEY, CDR2 SVGAGI. The CDR3 consists of 15 residues. V gave up 6 bases and J gave up 5 bases; unmatched junction bases: 7. The CDR3 reads CASRRETSGRNEQYF. DNA for the CDR3: TGTGCCAGCAGACGCGAGACTAGCGGGAGGAACGAGCAGTACTTC.

This chain uses TRBV6-6 with TRBJ1-2; D gene uncertain. Germline values: CDR1 MNHNY, CDR2 SVGAGI (reference sequence). Trimming left V 7 bases short and J 4 bases short, with 19 bases between. This CDR3 contains 15 residues. This CDR3 reads CASISRESGGYGYTF. The CDR3 DNA follows: TGTGCCAGCATCTCTCGGGAGTCTGGAGGCTATGGCTACACCTTC.

J is TRBJ2-7 and V is TRBV3-1 (or the pseudogene TRBV3-2), with D perhaps TRBD1 (5 bases). The CDR3 is 16 residues long. Germline-derived CDR1 and CDR2 are LGHDT and YNNKEL (reference sequence). V lost 0 bases and J lost 0, with 12 bases in between. CDR3 nucleotides: TGTGCCAGCAGCCAAGATCGGGCAGGGTACTCCTACGAGCAGTACTTC. Amino acid sequence: CASSQDRAGYSYEQYF.